The text below deals with one T cell receptor beta chain. Repertoires were generated with immunoSEQ multiplex PCR, while TCRdb's copy carries only in-frame clones and drops some. In the table there are about 160,000 clones, 80% to 85% of which are singletons. The sample is drawn from a study of cytomegalovirus exposure and HLA in healthy donors. The specimen sequenced was PBMCs. The origin of this receptor is a man aged 30 to 45 in good health and CMV-seropositive.

The CDR3 DNA is TGTGCCAGCAGCCTCCCGGGACAGGGGGTGGGGTGGGCAGATACGCAGTATTTT. Its translation is CASSLPGQGVGWADTQYF. This chain links TRBV28 with TRBJ2-3, with TRBD1 identical over 11 bases. There are 18 residues in the CDR3. Germline CDR1 and CDR2: MDHEN and SYDVKM. Trimming cost V 6 bases and J 4 bases; bases outside gene matches: 15.